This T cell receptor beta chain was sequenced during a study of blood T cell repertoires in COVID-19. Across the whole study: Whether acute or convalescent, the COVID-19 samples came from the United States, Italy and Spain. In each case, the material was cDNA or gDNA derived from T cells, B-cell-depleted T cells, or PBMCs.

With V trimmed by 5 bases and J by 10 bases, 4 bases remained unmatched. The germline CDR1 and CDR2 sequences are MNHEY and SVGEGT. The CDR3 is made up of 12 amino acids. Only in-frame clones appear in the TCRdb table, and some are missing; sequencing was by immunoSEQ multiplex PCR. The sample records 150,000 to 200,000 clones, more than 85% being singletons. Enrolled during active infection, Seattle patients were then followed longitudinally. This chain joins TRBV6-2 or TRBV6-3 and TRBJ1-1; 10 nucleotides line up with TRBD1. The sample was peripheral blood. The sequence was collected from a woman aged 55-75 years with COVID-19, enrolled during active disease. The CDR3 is CASSDRGLRAFF. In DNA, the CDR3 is TGTGCCAGCAGTGACAGGGGGCTCCGAGCTTTCTTT.